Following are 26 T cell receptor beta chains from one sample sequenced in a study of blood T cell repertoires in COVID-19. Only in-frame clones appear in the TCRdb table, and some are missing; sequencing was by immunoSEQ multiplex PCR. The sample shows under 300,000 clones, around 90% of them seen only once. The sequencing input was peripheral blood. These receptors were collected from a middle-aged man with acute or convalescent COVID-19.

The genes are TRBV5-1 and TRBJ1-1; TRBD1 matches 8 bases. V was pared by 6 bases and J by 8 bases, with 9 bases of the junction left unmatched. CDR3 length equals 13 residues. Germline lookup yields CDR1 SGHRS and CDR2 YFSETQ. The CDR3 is CASTPGQGWEAFF. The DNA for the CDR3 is TGCGCCAGCACCCCAGGACAGGGATGGGAAGCTTTCTTT.

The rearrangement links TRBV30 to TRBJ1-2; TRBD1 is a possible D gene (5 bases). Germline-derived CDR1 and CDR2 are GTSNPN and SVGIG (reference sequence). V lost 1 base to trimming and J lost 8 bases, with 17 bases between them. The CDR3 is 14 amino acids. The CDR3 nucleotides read TGTGCCTGGAGTGCGGGCTTGCAGGGAATAGGCTACACCTTC. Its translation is CAWSAGLQGIGYTF. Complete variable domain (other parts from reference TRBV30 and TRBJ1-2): SQTIHQWPATLVQPVGSPLSLECTVEGTSNPNLYWYRQAAGRGLQLLFYSVGIGQISSEVPQNLSASRPQDRQFILSSKKLLLSDSGFYLCAWSAGLQGIGYTFGSGTRLTVV.

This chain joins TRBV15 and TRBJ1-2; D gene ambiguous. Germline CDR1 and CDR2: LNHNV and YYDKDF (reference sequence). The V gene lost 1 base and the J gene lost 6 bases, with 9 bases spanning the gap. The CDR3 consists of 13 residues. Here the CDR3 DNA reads TGTGCCACCAGCAGAGGAGGGCGGGATGGCTACACCTTC. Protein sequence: CATSRGGRDGYTF.

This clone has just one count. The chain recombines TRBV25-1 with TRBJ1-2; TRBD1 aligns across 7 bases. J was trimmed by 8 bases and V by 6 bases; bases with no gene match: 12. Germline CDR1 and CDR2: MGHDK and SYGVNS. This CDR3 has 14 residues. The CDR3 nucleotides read TGTGCCAGCAGGGCAGAAACAGGGGCGGGAGGCTACACCTTC. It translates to CASRAETGAGGYTF.

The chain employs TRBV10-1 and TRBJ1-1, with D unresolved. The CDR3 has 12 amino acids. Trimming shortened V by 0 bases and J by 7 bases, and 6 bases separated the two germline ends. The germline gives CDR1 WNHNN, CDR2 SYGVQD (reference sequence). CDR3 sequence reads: CASSESAGEAFF. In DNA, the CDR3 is TGCGCCAGCAGTGAGTCTGCGGGTGAAGCTTTCTTT.

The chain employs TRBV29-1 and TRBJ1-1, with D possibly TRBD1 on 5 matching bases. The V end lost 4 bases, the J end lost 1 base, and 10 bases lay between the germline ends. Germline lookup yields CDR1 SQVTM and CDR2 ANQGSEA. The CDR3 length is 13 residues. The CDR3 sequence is CSVVAQANTEAFF. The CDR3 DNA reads TGCAGCGTTGTGGCACAGGCGAACACTGAAGCTTTCTTT. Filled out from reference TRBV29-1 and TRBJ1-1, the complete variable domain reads SAVISQKPSRDICQRGTSLTIQCQVDSQVTMMFWYRQQPGQSLTLIATANQGSEATYESGFVIDKFPISRPNLTFSTLTVSNMSPEDSSIYLCSVVAQANTEAFFGQGTRLTVV.

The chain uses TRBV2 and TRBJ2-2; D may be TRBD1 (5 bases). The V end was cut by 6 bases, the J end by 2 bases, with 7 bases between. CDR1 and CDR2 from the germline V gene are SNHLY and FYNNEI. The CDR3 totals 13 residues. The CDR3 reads CASRQENTGELFF. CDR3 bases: TGTGCCAGCAGACAGGAAAACACCGGGGAGCTGTTTTTT.

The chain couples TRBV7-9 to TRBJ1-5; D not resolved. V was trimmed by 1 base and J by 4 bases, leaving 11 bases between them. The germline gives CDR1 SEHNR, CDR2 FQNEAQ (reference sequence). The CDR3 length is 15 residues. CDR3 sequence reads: CASSLDRSLNQPQHF. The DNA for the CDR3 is TGTGCCAGCAGCTTAGACCGGTCGCTTAATCAGCCCCAGCATTTT.

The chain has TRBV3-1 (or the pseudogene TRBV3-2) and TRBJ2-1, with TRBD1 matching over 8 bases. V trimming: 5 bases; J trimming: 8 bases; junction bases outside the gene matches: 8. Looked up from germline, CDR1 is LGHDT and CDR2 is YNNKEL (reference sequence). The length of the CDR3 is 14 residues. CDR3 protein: CASSDQTGAHEQFF. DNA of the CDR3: TGTGCCAGCAGCGACCAGACAGGGGCCCATGAGCAGTTCTTC.

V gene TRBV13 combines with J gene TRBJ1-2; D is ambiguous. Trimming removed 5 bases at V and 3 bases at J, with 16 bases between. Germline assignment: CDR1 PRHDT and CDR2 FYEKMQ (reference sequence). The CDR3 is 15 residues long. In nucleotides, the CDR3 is TGTGCCAGCAGCCTCTTTGGTTCAGAACACTATGGCTACACCTTC. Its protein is CASSLFGSEHYGYTF.

CDR3: CASSQVAYSSYNSPLHF. In nucleotides, the CDR3 is TGTGCCAGCAGCCAAGTTGCGTACAGCTCCTATAATTCACCCCTCCACTTT. This chain connects TRBV3-1 (or the pseudogene TRBV3-2) to TRBJ1-6; no definite D call. V lost 1 base to trimming and J lost 0 bases, with 10 bases between them. CDR3 length: 17 amino acids. The V gene's germline CDR1 is LGHDT and CDR2 YNNKEL (reference sequence).

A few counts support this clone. The CDR3 sequence: CASSLTRIMGQGGLFF. Written as DNA, the CDR3 is TGTGCCAGCAGCTTAACCCGGATAATGGGACAGGGCGGACTGTTTTTT. The chain links TRBV7-3 to TRBJ1-4, with TRBD1 matching over 9 bases. The CDR3 runs 16 residues. CDR1 and CDR2 (germline): SGHTA, FQGTGA. J was trimmed by 13 bases and V by 0 bases; bases with no gene match: 12.

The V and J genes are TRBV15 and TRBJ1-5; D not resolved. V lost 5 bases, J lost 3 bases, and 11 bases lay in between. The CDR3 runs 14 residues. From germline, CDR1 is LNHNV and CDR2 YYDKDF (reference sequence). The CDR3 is CATSHEAHNQPQHF. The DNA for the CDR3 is TGTGCCACCAGCCACGAGGCACACAATCAGCCCCAGCATTTT.

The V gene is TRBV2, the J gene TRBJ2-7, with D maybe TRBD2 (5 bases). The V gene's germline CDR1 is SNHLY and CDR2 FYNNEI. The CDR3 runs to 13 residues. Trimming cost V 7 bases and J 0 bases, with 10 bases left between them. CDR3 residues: CASNLRGSYEQYF. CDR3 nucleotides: TGTGCCAGCAACCTCCGGGGCTCCTACGAGCAGTACTTC.

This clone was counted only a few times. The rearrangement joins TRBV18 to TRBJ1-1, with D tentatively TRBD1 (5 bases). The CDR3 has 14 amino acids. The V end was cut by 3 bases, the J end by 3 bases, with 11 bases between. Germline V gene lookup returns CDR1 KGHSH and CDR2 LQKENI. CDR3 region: CASSPQRGDTEAFF. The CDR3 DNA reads TGTGCCAGCTCACCCCAAAGGGGCGACACTGAAGCTTTCTTT.

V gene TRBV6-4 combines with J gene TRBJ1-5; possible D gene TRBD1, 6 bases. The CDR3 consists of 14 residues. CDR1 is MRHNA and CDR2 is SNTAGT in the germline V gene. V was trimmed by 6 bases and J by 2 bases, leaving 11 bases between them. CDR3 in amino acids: CASSPTGRNQPQHF. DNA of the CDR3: TGTGCCAGCAGCCCCACAGGGCGCAATCAGCCCCAGCATTTT.

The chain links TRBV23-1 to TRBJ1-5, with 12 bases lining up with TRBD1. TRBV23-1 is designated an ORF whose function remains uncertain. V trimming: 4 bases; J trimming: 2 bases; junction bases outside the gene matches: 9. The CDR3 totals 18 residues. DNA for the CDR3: TGCGCCAGCAGTCCCGAGGGACAGGGGGCGATGGGCAATCAGCCCCAGCATTTT. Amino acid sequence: CASSPEGQGAMGNQPQHF.

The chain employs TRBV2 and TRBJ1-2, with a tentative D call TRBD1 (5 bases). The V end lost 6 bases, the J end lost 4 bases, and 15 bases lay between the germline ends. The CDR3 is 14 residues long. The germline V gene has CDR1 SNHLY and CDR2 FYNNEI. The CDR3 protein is CASRNRDSSYGYTF. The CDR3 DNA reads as TGTGCCAGCAGAAACCGGGACTCTTCCTATGGCTACACCTTC.

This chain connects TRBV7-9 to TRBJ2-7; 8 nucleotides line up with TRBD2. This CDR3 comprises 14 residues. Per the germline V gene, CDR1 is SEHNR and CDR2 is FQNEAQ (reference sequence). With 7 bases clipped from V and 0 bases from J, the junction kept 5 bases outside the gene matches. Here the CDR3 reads CASNSGGSSYEQYF. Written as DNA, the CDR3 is TGTGCCAGCAACTCGGGGGGGAGCTCCTACGAGCAGTACTTC.

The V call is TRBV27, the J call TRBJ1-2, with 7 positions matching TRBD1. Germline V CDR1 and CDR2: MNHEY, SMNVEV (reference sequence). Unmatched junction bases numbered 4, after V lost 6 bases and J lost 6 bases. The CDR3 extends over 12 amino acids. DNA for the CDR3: TGTGCCAGCAGAGTGACAGGGAATGGCTACACCTTC. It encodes CASRVTGNGYTF.

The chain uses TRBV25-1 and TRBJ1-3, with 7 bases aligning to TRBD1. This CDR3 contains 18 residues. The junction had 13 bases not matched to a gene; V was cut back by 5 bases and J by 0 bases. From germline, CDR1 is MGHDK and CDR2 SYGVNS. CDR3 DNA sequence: TGTGCCAGCAGTACACCGGGACAGTCCTTTTCCTCTGGAAACACCATATATTTT. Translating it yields CASSTPGQSFSSGNTIYF. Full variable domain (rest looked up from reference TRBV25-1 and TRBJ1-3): EADIYQTPRYLVIGTGKKITLECSQTMGHDKMYWYQQDPGMELHLIHYSYGVNSTEKGDLSSESTVSRIRTEHFPLTLESARPSHTSQYLCASSTPGQSFSSGNTIYFGEGSWLTVV.

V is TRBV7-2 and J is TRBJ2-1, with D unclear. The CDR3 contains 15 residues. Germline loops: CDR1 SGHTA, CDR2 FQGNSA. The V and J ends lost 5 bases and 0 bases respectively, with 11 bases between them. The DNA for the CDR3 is TGTGCCAGCAGCCCAGACTTTTCCTCCTACAATGAGCAGTTCTTC. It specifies CASSPDFSSYNEQFF.

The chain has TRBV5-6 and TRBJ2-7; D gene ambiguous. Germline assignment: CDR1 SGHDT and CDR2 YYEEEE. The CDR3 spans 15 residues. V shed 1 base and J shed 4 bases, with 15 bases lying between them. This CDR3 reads CASSLSTVSLYEQYF. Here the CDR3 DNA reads TGTGCCAGCAGCTTGTCCACGGTCTCGCTATACGAGCAGTACTTC.

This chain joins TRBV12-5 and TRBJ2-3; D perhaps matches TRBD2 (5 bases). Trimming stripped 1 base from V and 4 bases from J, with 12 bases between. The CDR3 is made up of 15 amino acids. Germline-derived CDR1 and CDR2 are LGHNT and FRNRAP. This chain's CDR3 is CASGLATSLPDTQYF. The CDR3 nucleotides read TGTGCTAGTGGTTTGGCCACTAGTTTACCAGATACGCAGTATTTT.

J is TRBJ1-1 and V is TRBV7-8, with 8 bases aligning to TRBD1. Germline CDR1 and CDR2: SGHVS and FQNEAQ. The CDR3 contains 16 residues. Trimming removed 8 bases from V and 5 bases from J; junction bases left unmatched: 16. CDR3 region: CASRYRGGHYGTEAFF. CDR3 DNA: TGTGCCAGCCGGTACAGGGGGGGTCATTATGGGACTGAAGCTTTCTTT.

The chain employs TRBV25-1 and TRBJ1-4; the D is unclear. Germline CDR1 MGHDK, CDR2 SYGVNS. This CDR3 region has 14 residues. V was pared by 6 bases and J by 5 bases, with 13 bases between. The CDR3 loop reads CASSPRGGNEKLFF. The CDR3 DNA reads TGTGCCAGCAGCCCCCGGGGTGGAAATGAAAAACTGTTTTTT.